The rows below give T cell receptor beta chains drawn from one sample of a study of blood T cell repertoires in COVID-19. Sequencing was performed with immunoSEQ multiplex PCR; in TCRdb, only in-frame clones are kept and a portion is missing. The table includes about 250,000 clones, over 70% detected once. Material: peripheral blood. The receptor source for this set is an elderly woman with acute or convalescent COVID-19. Both conserved end residues are part of each CDR3.

J gene | V gene | CDR3 protein
TRBJ1-5 | TRBV19 | CASSGNGMQPQHF
TRBJ1-5 | TRBV4-1 | CASSPRDRANQPQHF
TRBJ2-2 | TRBV6-1 | CASSELGGTGELFF
TRBJ1-3 | TRBV28 | CASRTGSSGNTIYF
TRBJ1-1 | TRBV5-1 | CASSLVANTEAFF
TRBJ1-1 | TRBV9 | CASSVGPGQGIQTEAFF
TRBJ2-5 | TRBV29-1 | CSVSATVQETQYF
TRBJ2-5 | TRBV9 | CASSLGTLQETQYF
TRBJ2-7 | TRBV27 | CASLNLKGSSYEQYF
TRBJ2-1 | TRBV6-5 | CATSRQNNEQFF
TRBJ2-3 | TRBV5-1 | CASSLAAGGPRDTQYF
TRBJ2-7 | TRBV27 | CASRALLAGVYEQYF
TRBJ1-2 | TRBV2 | CASSESGGGYTF
TRBJ1-4 | TRBV7-3 | CASSLTPATNEKLFF
TRBJ2-7 | TRBV18 | CASSPAAGGEQYF
TRBJ2-5 | TRBV29-1 | CSVHPGLAGVLGIRQETQYF
TRBJ1-6 | TRBV19 | CASRPGGSSYNSPLHF
TRBJ1-5 | TRBV2 | CASSESGTGVRAQHF
TRBJ2-1 | TRBV5-1 | CASVPVPGEVNEQFF
TRBJ2-7 | TRBV9 | CASSSRAGGSYEQYF
TRBJ2-1 | TRBV2 | CASFLGSGYNEQFF
TRBJ2-6 | TRBV7-3 | CASSVAGTSALSGANVLTF
TRBJ2-2 | TRBV24-1 | CATSASGLAGGSGELFF
TRBJ1-5 | TRBV5-1 | CASSLDPSTGVNQPQHF
TRBJ2-1 | TRBV6-5 | CASSFDGLGSVKEQFF
TRBJ2-6 | TRBV5-1 | CASSLGPGHSSGANVLTF
TRBJ1-2 | TRBV14 | CASSQGVGPYGYTF
TRBJ2-1 | TRBV24-1 | CATSPAARTGAYNEQFF
TRBJ2-3 | TRBV5-1 | CASSPGGGGVDTQYF